This entry concerns a single T cell receptor (beta chain). The entry originates in a study of shared clonotypes between healthy human individuals. Sequencing was performed with immunoSEQ multiplex PCR; in TCRdb, only in-frame clones are kept and a portion is missing. The table lists 2 million to 2.5 million clones, approximately 94% of them singletons. Looked up from germline, CDR1 is MNHEY and CDR2 is SVGAGI. The CDR3 runs 12 residues. Trimming took 6 bases from V and 6 from J, leaving 10 bases between them. This receptor was identified in a man aged 18 to 29 in good health. J is TRBJ2-3 and V is TRBV6-5; D is uncertain. The sequenced material came from naive CD4+ T cells sorted from blood. Specified subset: CD45RA+ positively selected. CDR3 protein: CASRALGDTQYF. DNA for the CDR3: TGTGCCAGCAGGGCTCTCGGGGATACGCAGTATTTT.